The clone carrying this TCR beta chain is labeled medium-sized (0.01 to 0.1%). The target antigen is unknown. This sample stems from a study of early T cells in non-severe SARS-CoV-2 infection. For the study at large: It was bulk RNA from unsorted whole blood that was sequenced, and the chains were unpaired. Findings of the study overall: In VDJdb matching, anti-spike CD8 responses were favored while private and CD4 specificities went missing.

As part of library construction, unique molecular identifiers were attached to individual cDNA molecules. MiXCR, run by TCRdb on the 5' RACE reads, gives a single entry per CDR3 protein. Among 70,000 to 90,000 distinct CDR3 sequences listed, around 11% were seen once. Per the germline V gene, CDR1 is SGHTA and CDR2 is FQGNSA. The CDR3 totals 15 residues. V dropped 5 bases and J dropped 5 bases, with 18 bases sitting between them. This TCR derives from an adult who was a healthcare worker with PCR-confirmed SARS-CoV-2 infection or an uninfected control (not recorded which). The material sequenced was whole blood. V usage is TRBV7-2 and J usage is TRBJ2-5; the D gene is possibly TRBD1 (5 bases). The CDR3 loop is CASSLDGGAMETQYF. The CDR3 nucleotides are TGTGCCAGCAGCCTGGATGGTGGGGCGATGGAGACCCAGTACTTC.